The 3 T cell receptor beta chains given below trace back to one sample, sequenced in a study of tumor and adjacent non-tumor tissue in lung cancer. A modified ARM-PCR protocol with three rounds of nested PCR amplified TCRbeta. One entry per CDR3 protein, called by TCRdb with MiXCR from the multiplex PCR reads. The profile shows some 84,000 distinct CDR3 sequences, roughly two thirds of them singletons. This sample's RNA came from whole unsorted tissue. Sequences were obtained from lung tumor tissue. Source of these receptors: a man between 65 and 80 years old with non-small cell lung cancer.

Note on this clonotype: One end of the junction varies from germline; a read error may be responsible. The chain couples TRBV20-1 to TRBJ1-5; D might be TRBD1 (6 bases). Germline CDR1 is DFQATT and CDR2 is SNEGSKA (reference sequence). The CDR3 runs to 16 residues. The chain's CDR3 is CGARVSRGASNQPQHF. CDR3 DNA sequence: TGCGGTGCTAGAGTTTCCAGGGGCGCGAGCAATCAGCCCCAGCATTTT.

Turning to this clonotype: A read error is possible here, since a much larger clone lies one base away. V usage is TRBV6-6 and J usage is TRBJ1-5, with D uncertain. Germline V gene data show CDR1 as MNHNY and CDR2 as SVGAGI (reference sequence). This CDR3 has 16 amino acids. V was cut by 2 bases and J by 1 base, with 12 bases left in between. CDR3 protein: CASSYGSRKSNQPQHF. The DNA of the CDR3 is TGTGCCAGCAGTTACGGAAGTCGAAAAAGCAATCAGCCCCAGCATTTT.

About this clonotype itself: The junction and the germline gene differ at one end; a read error may be behind it. The chain couples TRBV10-3 to TRBJ1-4; D is ambiguous. The CDR3 consists of 13 residues. Germline CDR1 and CDR2: ENHRY and SYGVKD. The CDR3 nucleotides are TGTGTCATCAGTGAGTCGTTGGGAGAAAAATTGTTTTTT. Residues: CVISESLGEKLFF.